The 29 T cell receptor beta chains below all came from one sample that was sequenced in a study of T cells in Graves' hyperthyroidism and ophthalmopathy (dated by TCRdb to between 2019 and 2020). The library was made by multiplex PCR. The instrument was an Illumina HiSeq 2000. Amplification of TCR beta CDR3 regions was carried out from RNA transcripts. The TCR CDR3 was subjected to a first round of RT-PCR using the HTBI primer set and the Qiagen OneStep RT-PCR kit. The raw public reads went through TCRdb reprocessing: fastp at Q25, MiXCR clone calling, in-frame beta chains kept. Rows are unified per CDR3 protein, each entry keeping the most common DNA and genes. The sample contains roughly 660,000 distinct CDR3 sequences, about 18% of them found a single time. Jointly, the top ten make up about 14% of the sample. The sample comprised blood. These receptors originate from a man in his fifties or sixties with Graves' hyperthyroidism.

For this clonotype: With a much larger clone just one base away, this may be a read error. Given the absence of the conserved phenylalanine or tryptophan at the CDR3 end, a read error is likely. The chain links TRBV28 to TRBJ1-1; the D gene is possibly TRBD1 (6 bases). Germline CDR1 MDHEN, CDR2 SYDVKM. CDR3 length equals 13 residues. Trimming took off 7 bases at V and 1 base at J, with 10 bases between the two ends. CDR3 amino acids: CASTWTENTEAFS. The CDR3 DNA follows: TGTGCCAGCACTTGGACAGAGAACACTGAAGCTTTCTCT.

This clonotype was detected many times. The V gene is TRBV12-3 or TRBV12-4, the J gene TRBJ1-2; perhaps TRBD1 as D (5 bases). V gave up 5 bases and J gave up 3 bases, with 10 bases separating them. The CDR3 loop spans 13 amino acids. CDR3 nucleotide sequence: TGTGCCAGCAGTCGGCCGGGGGACTATGGCTACACCTTC. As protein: CASSRPGDYGYTF.

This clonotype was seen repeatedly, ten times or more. The CDR3 bases are TGTGCCAGCATTGGGTTTATAGCGGGCCCCTACGAGCAGTACTTC. Its translation is CASIGFIAGPYEQYF. V usage is TRBV12-3 or TRBV12-4 and J usage is TRBJ2-7; 7 nucleotides align to TRBD2. The CDR3 spans 15 residues. V trimming: 7 bases; J trimming: 2 bases; junction bases outside the gene matches: 11.

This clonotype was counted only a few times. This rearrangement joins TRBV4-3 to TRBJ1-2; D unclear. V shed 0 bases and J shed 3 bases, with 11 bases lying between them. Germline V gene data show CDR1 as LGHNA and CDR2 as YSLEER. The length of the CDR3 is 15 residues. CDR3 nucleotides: TGCGCCAGCAGCCAAGATCTGGTAGCGCACTATGGCTACACCTTC. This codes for CASSQDLVAHYGYTF.

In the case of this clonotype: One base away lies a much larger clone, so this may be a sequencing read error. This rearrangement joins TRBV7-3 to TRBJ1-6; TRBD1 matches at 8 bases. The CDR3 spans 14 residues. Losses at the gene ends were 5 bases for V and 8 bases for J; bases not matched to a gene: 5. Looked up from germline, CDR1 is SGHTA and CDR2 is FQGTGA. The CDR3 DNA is TGTGCCAGCAGCCGAAAGGACAGGGATTCACCCCTCCACTTT. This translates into CASSRKDRDSPLHF.

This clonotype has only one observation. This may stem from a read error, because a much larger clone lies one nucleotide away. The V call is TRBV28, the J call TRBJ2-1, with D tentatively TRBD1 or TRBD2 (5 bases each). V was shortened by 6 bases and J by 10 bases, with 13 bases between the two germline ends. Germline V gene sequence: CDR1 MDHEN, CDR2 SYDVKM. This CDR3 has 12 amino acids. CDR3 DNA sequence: TGTGCCAGCAGCGACCAGGGAGACGAGCAGTTCTTC. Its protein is CASSDQGDEQFF.

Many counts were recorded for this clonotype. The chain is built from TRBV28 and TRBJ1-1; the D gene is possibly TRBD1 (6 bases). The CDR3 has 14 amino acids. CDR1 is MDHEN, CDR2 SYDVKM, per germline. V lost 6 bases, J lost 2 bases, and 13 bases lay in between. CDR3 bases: TGTGCCAGCAGCACCCCGGGACACAACACTGAAGCTTTCTTT. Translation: CASSTPGHNTEAFF.

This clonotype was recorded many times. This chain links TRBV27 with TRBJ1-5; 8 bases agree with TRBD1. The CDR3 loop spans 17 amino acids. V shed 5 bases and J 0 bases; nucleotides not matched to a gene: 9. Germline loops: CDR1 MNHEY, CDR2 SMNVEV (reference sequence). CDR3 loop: CASSATGGPYSNQPQHF. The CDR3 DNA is TGTGCCAGCAGTGCTACAGGGGGACCTTATAGCAATCAGCCCCAGCATTTT.

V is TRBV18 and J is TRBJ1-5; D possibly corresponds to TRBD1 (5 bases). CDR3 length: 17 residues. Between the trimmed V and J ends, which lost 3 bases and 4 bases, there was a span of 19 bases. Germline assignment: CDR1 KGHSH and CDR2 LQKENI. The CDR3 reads CASSPSQGMDTNQPQHF. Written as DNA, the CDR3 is TGTGCCAGCTCACCGTCCCAGGGAATGGATACAAATCAGCCCCAGCATTTT.

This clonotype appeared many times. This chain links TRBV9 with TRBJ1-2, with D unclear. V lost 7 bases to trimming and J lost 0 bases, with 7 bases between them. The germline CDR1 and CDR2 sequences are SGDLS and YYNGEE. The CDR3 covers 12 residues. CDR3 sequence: CASGDSNYGYTF. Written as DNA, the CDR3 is TGTGCCAGCGGAGATTCTAACTATGGCTACACCTTC.

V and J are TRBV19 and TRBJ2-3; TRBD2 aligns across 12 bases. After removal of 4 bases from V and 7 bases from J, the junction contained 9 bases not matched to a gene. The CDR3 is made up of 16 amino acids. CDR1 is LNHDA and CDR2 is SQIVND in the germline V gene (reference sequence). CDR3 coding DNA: TGTGCCAGTAGTAAGGGGACTAGCGGGCCCTTAAATACGCAGTATTTT. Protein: CASSKGTSGPLNTQYF.

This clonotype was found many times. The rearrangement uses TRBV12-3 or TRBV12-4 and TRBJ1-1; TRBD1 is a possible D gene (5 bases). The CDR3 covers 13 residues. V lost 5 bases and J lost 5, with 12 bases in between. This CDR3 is CASSQQDDTEAFF. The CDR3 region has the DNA TGTGCCAGCAGTCAACAGGATGATACTGAAGCTTTCTTT.

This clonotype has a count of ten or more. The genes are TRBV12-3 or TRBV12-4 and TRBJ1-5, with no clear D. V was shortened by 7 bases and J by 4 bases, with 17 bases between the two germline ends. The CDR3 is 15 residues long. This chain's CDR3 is CASTIRAGVNQPQHF. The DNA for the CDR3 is TGTGCCAGCACCATTAGGGCCGGGGTAAATCAGCCCCAGCATTTT.

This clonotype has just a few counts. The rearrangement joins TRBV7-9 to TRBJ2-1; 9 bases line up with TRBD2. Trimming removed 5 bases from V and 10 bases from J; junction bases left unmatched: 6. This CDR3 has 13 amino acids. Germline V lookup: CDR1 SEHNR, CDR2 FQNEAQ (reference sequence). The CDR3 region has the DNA TGTGCCAGCAGCCTTAGCGGGAGCGAAGAGCAGTTCTTC. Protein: CASSLSGSEEQFF.

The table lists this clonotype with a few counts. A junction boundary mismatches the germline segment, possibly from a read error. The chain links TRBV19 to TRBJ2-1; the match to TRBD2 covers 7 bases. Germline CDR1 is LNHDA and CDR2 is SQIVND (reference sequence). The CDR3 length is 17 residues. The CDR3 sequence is CASGIVASGNSYNEQFF. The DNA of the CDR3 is TGTGCCAGTGGTATAGTAGCCAGCGGGAACTCCTACAATGAGCAGTTCTTC.

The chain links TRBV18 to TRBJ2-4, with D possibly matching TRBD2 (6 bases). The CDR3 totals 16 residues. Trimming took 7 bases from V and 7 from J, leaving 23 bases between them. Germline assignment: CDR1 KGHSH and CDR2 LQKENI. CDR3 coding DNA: TGTGCCAGCTGTCAGGAGGGCGGCCTGAGGGCGAACATTCAGTACTTC. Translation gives CASCQEGGLRANIQYF.

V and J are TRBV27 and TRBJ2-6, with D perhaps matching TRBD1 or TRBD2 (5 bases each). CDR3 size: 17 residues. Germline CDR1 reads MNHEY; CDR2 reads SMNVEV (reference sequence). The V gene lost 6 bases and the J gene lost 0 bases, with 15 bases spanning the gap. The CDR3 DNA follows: TGTGCCAGCAGCCGGGACGGCACCATCTCTGGGGCCAACGTCCTGACTTTC. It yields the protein CASSRDGTISGANVLTF.

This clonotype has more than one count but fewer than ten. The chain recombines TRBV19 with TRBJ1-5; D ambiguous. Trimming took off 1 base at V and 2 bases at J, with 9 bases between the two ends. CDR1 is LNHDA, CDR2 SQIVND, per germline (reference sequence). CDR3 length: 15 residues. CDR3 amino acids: CASSIAGGGNQPQHF. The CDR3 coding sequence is TGTGCCAGTAGTATAGCGGGAGGTGGCAATCAGCCCCAGCATTTT.

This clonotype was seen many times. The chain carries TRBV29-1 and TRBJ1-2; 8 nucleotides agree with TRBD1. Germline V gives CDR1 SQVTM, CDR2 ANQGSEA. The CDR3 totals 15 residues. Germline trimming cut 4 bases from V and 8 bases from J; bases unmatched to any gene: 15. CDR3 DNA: TGCAGCGTTGTCCCGACCGACAGGGGTTTTTCAGGCTACACCTTC. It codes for CSVVPTDRGFSGYTF.

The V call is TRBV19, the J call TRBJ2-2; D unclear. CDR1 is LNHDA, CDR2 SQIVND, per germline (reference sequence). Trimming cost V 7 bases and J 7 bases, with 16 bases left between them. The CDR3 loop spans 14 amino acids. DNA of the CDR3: TGTGCCAGTAAATCCCGGGCGGTGGGCGGGGAGCTGTTTTTT. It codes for CASKSRAVGGELFF.

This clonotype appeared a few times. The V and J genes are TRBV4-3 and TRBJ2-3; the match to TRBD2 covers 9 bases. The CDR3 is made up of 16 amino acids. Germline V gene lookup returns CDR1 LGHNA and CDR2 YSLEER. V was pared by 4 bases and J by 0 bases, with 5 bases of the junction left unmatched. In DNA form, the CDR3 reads TGCGCCAGCAGCCTTGTAGCGGGAGTGAGCACAGATACGCAGTATTTT. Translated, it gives CASSLVAGVSTDTQYF.

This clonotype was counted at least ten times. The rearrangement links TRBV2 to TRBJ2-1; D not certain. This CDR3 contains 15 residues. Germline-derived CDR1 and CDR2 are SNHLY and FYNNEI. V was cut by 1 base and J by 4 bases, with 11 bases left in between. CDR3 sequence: CASSEDGSPYNEQFF. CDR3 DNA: TGTGCCAGCAGTGAAGATGGGTCACCTTACAATGAGCAGTTCTTC.

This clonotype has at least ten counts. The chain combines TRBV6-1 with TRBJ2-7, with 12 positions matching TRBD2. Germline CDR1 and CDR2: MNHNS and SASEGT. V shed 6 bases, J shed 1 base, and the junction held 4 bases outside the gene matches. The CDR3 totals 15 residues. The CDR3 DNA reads TGTGCCAGCAGATCAGGACTAGCGGGATCCTACGAGCAGTACTTC. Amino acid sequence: CASRSGLAGSYEQYF.

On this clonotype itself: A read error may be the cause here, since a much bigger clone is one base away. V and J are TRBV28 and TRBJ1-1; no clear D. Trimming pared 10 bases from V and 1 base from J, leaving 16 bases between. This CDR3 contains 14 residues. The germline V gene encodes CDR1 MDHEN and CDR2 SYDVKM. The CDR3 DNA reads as TGTGCCAACACGAAAGAAGGTTGGAACACTGAAGCTTTCTTT. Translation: CANTKEGWNTEAFF.

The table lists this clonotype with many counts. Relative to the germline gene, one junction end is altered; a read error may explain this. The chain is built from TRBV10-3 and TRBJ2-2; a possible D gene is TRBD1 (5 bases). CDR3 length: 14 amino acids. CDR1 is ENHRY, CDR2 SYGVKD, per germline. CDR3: CALRTRDNTGELFF. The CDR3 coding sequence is TGTGCCCTCAGGACAAGGGATAACACCGGGGAGCTGTTTTTT.

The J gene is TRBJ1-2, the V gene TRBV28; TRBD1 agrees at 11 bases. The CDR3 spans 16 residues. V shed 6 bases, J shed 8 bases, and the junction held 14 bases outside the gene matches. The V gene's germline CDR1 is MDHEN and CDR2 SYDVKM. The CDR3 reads CASSPGTGGAWRGYTF. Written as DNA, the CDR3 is TGTGCCAGCAGCCCCGGGACAGGGGGGGCCTGGAGGGGCTACACCTTC.

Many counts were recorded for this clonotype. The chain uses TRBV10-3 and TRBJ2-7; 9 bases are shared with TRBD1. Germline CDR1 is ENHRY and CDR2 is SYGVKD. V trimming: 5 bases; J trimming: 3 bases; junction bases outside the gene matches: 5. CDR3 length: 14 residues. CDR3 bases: TGTGCCATCAGTTCGACAGGGGGTTTCTACGAGCAGTACTTC. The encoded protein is CAISSTGGFYEQYF.

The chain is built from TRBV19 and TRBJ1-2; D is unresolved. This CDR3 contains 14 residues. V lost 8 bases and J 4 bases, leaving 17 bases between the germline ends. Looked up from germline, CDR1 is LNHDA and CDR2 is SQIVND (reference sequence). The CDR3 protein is CASGQALMPYGYTF. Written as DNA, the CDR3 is TGTGCCAGTGGGCAGGCCTTAATGCCCTATGGCTACACCTTC.

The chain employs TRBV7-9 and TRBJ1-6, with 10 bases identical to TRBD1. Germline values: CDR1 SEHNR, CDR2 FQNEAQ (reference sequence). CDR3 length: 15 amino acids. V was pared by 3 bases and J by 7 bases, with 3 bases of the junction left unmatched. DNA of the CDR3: TGTGCCAGCAGCTTGACAGGGGGCTTAAATTCACCCCTCCACTTT. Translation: CASSLTGGLNSPLHF.